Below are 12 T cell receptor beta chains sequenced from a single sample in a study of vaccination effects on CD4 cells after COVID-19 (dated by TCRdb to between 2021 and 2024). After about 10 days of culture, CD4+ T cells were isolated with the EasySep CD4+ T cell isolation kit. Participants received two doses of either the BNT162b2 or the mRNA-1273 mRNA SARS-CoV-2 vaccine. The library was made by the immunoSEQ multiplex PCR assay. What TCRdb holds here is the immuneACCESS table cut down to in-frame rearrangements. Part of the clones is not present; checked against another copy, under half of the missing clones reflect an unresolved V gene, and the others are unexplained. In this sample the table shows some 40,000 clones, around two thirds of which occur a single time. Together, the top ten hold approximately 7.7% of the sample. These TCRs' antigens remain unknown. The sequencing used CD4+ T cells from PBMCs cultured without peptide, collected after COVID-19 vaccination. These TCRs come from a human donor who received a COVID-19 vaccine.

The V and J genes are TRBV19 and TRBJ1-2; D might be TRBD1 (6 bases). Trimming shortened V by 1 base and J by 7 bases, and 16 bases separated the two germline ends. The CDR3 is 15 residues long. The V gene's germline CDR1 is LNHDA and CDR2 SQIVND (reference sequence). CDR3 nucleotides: TGTGCCAGTAGTATAGTGGCAGGGGCGACTGCTGGCTACACCTTC. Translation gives CASSIVAGATAGYTF.

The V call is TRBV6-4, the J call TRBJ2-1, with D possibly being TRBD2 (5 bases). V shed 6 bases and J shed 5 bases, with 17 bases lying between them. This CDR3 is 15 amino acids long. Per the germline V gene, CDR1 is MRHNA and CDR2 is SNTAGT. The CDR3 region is CASRSPRRVHNEQFF. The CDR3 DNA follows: TGTGCCAGCAGATCTCCAAGGCGGGTCCACAATGAGCAGTTCTTC.

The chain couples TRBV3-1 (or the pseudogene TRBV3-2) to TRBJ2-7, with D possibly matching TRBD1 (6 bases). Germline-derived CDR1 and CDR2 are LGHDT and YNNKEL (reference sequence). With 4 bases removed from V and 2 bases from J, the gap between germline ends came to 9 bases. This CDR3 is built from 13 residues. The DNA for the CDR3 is TGTGCCAGCAGCCTAGGACAGCCCTACGAGCAGTACTTC. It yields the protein CASSLGQPYEQYF.

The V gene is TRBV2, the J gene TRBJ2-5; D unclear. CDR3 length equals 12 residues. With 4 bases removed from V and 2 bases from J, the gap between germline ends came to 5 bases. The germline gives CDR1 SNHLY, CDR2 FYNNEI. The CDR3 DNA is TGTGCCAGCAGTGCTCAACAAGAGACCCAGTACTTC. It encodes CASSAQQETQYF.

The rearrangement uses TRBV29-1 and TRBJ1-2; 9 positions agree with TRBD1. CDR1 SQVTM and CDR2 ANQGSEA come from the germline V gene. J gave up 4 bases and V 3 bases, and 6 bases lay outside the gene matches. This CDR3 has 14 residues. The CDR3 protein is CSVETRDRVYGYTF. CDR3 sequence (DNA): TGCAGCGTTGAGACCCGGGACAGGGTCTATGGCTACACCTTC. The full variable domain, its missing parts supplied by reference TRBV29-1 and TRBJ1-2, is SAVISQKPSRDICQRGTSLTIQCQVDSQVTMMFWYRQQPGQSLTLIATANQGSEATYESGFVIDKFPISRPNLTFSTLTVSNMSPEDSSIYLCSVETRDRVYGYTFGSGTRLTVV.

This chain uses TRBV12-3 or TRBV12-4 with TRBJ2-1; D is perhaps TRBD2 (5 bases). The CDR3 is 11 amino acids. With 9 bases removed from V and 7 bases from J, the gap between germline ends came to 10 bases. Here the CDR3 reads CASGDYNEQFF. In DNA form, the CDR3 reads TGTGCCAGTGGAGACTATAATGAGCAGTTCTTC.

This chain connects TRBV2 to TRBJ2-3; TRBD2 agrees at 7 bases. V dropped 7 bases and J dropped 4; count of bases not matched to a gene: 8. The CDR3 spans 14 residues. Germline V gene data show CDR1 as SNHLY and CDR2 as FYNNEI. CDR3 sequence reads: CASIERDGADTQYF. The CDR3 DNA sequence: TGTGCCAGCATTGAGCGGGACGGGGCAGATACGCAGTATTTT.

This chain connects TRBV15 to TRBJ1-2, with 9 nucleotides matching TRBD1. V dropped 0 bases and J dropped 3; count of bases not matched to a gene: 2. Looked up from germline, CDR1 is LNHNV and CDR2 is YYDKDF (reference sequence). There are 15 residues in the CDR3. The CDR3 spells CATSREQGADYGYTF. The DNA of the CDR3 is TGTGCCACCAGCAGAGAACAGGGGGCTGACTATGGCTACACCTTC.

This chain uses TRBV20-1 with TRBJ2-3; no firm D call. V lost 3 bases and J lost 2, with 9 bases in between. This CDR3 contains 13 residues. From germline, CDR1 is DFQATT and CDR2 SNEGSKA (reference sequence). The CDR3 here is CSASNSFTDTQYF. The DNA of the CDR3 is TGCAGTGCTAGTAACAGCTTCACAGATACGCAGTATTTT.

The CDR3 sequence: CASSLSGGAETQYF. As DNA, the CDR3 is TGCGCCAGCAGCCTTAGCGGGGGGGCTGAGACCCAGTACTTC. This chain connects TRBV5-1 to TRBJ2-5; 11 nucleotides agree with TRBD2. The CDR3 is 14 amino acids. V trimming: 4 bases; J trimming: 5 bases; junction bases outside the gene matches: 4. Germline V gene data show CDR1 as SGHRS and CDR2 as YFSETQ. Supplemented by reference TRBV5-1 and TRBJ2-5, the full variable domain reads KAGVTQTPRYLIKTRGQQVTLSCSPISGHRSVSWYQQTPGQGLQFLFEYFSETQRNKGNFPGRFSGRQFSNSRSEMNVSTLELGDSALYLCASSLSGGAETQYFGPGTRLLVL.

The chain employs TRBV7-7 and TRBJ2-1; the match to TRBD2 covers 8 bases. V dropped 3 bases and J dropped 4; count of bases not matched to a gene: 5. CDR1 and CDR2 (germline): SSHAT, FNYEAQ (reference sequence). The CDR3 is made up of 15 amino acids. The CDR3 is CASSFGTSVYNEQFF. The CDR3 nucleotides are TGTGCCAGCAGCTTCGGGACTAGTGTTTACAATGAGCAGTTCTTC.

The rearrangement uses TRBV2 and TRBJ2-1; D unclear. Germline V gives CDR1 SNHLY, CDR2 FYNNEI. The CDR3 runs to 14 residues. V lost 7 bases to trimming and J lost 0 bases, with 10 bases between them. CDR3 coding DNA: TGTGCCAGCATGGACGCCAGCTCCTACAATGAGCAGTTCTTC. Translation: CASMDASSYNEQFF.